This T cell receptor (beta chain) is from a study of T-cell memory formation after mild COVID-19. TCRdb redid the calling of the 5' RACE reads with MiXCR, one entry per CDR3 protein. Here the sample spans roughly 170,000 distinct CDR3 sequences, approximately 17% being singletons. The V end lost 5 bases, the J end lost 10 bases, and 17 bases lay between the germline ends. Germline lookup yields CDR1 SGHVS and CDR2 FQNEAQ. This CDR3 is built from 13 residues. This clonotype showed up just a few times. Sequenced: PBMCs or a T cell subset sorted from them (not recorded which). This sequence was found in a man aged 18 to 29 who had mild COVID-19 (a few samples of this study predate the infection). Cell type and time point are not known. The rearrangement joins TRBV7-8 to TRBJ1-1; D call uncertain. The CDR3 sequence is CASSGSGFSRAFF. CDR3 bases: TGTGCCAGCAGCGGGTCGGGTTTCTCGAGAGCTTTCTTT.